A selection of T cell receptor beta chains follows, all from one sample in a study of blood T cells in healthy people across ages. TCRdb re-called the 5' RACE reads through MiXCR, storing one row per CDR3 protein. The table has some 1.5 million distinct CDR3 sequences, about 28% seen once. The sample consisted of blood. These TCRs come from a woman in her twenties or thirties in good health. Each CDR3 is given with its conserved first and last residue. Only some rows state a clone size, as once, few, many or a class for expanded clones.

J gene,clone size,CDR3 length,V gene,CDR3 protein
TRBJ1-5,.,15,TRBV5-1,CASSALGYSNQPQHF
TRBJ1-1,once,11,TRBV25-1,CASRVTEQAFF
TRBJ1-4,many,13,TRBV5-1,CASSLGPGEKLFF
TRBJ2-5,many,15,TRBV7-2,CASSLARQGGETQYF
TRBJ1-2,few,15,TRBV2,CASSETGVEIYGYTF
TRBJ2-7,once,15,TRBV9,CAISAHPGSSYEQYF
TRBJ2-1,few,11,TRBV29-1,CSVGVYNEQFF
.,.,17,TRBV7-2,CASSHPQRGENRYEQYF
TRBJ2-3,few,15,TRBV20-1,CSARRRLAGGRAQYF
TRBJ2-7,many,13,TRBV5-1,CASSLESSYEQYF
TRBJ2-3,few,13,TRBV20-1,CSAVLAGVDTQYF
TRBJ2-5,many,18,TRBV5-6,CASEIRRGRARGYATQYF
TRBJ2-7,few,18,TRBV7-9,CASSLDGGDLTRSYEQYF
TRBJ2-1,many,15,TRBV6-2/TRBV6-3,CASTTLAGVYNEQFF
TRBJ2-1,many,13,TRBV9,CASSVHTYNEQFF
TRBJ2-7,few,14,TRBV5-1,CASRAVEFSYEQYF
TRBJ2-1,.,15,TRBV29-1,CSVKMTSGSHNEQFF
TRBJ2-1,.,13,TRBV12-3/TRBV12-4,CASSLNRWNEQFF
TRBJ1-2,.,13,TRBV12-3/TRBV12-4,CASNRRGFYGYTF
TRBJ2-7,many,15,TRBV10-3,CAISESRTGPYEQYF
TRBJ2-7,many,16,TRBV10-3,CAISESTGDSAYEQYF
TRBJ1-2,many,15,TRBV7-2,CASSLVSRAGVGYTF
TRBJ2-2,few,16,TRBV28,CASSLKAGHYTGELFF
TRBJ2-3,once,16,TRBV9,CASSLMTGHLTDTQYF
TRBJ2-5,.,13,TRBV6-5,CASSRTAVRGQYF
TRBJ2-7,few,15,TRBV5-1,CASSRLRGTTYEQYF
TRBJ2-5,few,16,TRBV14,CASSPAVAGAGETQYF
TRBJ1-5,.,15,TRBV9,CASSVSEGSNQPQHF
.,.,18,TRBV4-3,CASSQDRAEGYPYNEQYF
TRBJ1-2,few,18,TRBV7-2,CASSQTLRVPLRIHGYTF
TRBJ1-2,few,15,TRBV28,CASRPSTGANYGYTF
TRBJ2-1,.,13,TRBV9,CASSAPGTGLQFF
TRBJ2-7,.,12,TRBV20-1,CSASPMVYEQYF
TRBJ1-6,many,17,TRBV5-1,CASSPRGGAAGNSPLHF
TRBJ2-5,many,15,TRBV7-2,CASSLRLLAMETQYF